The rows below give T cell receptor beta chains drawn from one sample of a study of response to subunit inactivated influenza vaccine. In TCRdb, the RT-PCR reads were re-called with MiXCR into one record per CDR3 protein. The table records 550,000 to 650,000 distinct CDR3 sequences, roughly 12% of them present only once. The starting material was PBMCs from blood, obtained on the day of vaccination. The receptors derive from a man aged 45-60 years who received an inactivated influenza vaccine. The CDR3 runs from the conserved cysteine through the conserved F or W. A D gene is named only where the DNA matches it firmly. A clone size is listed for some rows: how often the clone was seen (once, few, many), or a class if it is expanded.

d_gene	j_gene	abundance	v_gene	CDR3nt	CDR3aa
-	TRBJ2-7	few	TRBV4-3	TGCGCCAGCAGCCAAGAGAGGGGGAGATCCTACGAGCAGTACTTC	CASSQERGRSYEQYF
TRBD2	TRBJ2-3	many	TRBV4-3	TGCGCCAGCAGCCAAGGACTAGCGGGAGATACGCAGTATTTT	CASSQGLAGDTQYF
-	TRBJ1-2	few	TRBV12-3/TRBV12-4	TGTGCCAGCCACCAGCAGGGCAGGGGCTACACCTTC	CASHQQGRGYTF
-	TRBJ2-3	-	TRBV9	TGTGCCAGCAGCGGAAAGATTGGGCAAGATACGCAGTATTTT	CASSGKIGQDTQYF
TRBD2	TRBJ2-2	few	TRBV20-1	TGCAGTGCTGCACTAGCGGAGGGCGGGGAGCTGTTTTTT	CSAALAEGGELFF
-	TRBJ2-7	few	TRBV12-3/TRBV12-4	TGTGCCAGCAGTTTAAGGGATTTACTGCGGGACTCCTACGAGCAGTACTTC	CASSLRDLLRDSYEQYF
-	TRBJ2-1	-	TRBV2	TGTGCCAACACGGGGAGCTCCTACAATGAGCAGTTCTTC	CANTGSSYNEQFF
-	TRBJ2-2	few	TRBV7-9	TGTGCCAGCAGCCCCCCCACATTCCGGGGTAACACCGGGGAGCTGTTTTTT	CASSPPTFRGNTGELFF
TRBD2	TRBJ2-5	-	TRBV20-1	TGCAGTGCGGCGAGGGGTAGCGGGGCGACCCAGTACTTC	CSAARGSGATQYF
-	TRBJ1-2	few	TRBV27	TGTGCCAGCAGTTTATCGATACCCCCGGGTAGGAATGGCTACACCTTC	CASSLSIPPGRNGYTF
-	TRBJ2-3	-	TRBV20-1	TGCAGTGCTAAGGGCAGTGCTGTTACCCATACGCAGTATTTT	CSAKGSAVTHTQYF
TRBD2	TRBJ2-7	-	TRBV27	TGTGCCAGCAGTTTAGGGGTCCTAGCGGTTTACGAGCAGTACTTC	CASSLGVLAVYEQYF
TRBD1	TRBJ2-7	few	TRBV6-8	TGTGCCAGCAGTACCCCGGGACAGACGCGTAGGGGCTCCTACGAGCAGTACTTC	CASSTPGQTRRGSYEQYF
TRBD1	TRBJ1-4	few	TRBV12-3/TRBV12-4	TGTGCCAGCAGTTTAAGGACAGGGGTAAATGAAAAACTGTTTTTT	CASSLRTGVNEKLFF
TRBD2	TRBJ2-1	few	TRBV14	TGTGCCAGCAGCGCCCGAGGTTGGGTTAGCGGGAGCTCCTACAATGAGCAGTTCTTC	CASSARGWVSGSSYNEQFF
-	TRBJ1-5	-	TRBV6-5	TGTGCCAGCACTTTGACGGAGCCCTATCAGCCCCAGCATTTT	CASTLTEPYQPQHF
-	TRBJ1-1	-	TRBV20-1	TGCAGTGCCAAGTTCACCGGGGGAACAGGGAGCACTGAAGCTTTCTTT	CSAKFTGGTGSTEAFF
-	TRBJ1-6	-	TRBV2	TGTGCCAGCAGGAGCAGGGCTTGGAGCTCACCCCTCCACTTT	CASRSRAWSSPLHF
-	TRBJ2-1	-	TRBV20-1	TGCTGTGCTAGAGATCATCTGAGGACCCTTCGGCATGAGCAGTTCTTC	CCARDHLRTLRHEQFF
-	TRBJ1-1	-	TRBV6-2/TRBV6-3	TGTGCCAGCAGTTACGGGAAGGTGAACACTGAAGCTTTCTTT	CASSYGKVNTEAFF
-	TRBJ2-7	-	TRBV3-1	TGTGCCAGCAGCCAACCCGGACTATCCCTACGCGAGCAGTACTTC	CASSQPGLSLREQYF
-	TRBJ1-2	many	TRBV5-1	TGCGCCAGCAGCTTGGCCGACACCCGAACCTATGGCTACACCTTC	CASSLADTRTYGYTF
-	TRBJ1-1	many	TRBV12-3/TRBV12-4	TGTGCCAGCAGTTTAGTGGGGGGTTCGAACACTGAAGCTTTCTTT	CASSLVGGSNTEAFF
-	TRBJ1-3	-	TRBV15	TGTGCCACCAGCAGAGAGCCCAGCTCTGGAAACACCATATATTTT	CATSREPSSGNTIYF
TRBD2	TRBJ2-3	-	TRBV20-1	TGCAGTGCTTTAGCGGGAGTAATAGATACGCAGTATTTT	CSALAGVIDTQYF
TRBD2	TRBJ2-1	many	TRBV19	TGTGCCAGTAGTGAGGGACTAGAGTTGAATGAGCAGTTCTTC	CASSEGLELNEQFF
-	TRBJ1-6	few	TRBV12-3/TRBV12-4	TGTGCCAGCAGGCCCGAAAGGTCCTATAATTCACCCCTCCACTTT	CASRPERSYNSPLHF
TRBD2	TRBJ2-2	few	TRBV6-1	TGTGCCAGCACCCCTTTCCTGACTAGCGGGGGCACCGGGGAGCTGTTTTTT	CASTPFLTSGGTGELFF
TRBD1	TRBJ1-5	few	TRBV28	TGTGCCAGCAGATTCTTGACAGGGGGCGGTCAGCCCCAGCATTTT	CASRFLTGGGQPQHF
-	TRBJ2-3	-	TRBV29-1	TGCAGCGTCGGCAGGGGGGTCACAGATACGCAGTATTTT	CSVGRGVTDTQYF
-	TRBJ2-3	-	TRBV6-1	TGTGCCAGCACCCAGGGGACAACTAGCACAGATACGCAGTATTTT	CASTQGTTSTDTQYF
-	TRBJ2-1	few	TRBV12-3/TRBV12-4	TGTGCCAGCAGTTTAGCGGGCCTGAGCTCCTACAATGAGCAGTTCTTC	CASSLAGLSSYNEQFF
TRBD2	TRBJ2-1	-	TRBV28	TGTGCCAGCTCCACCGCCGCGGGGCGGGGGGCCTACAATGAGCAGTTCTTC	CASSTAAGRGAYNEQFF
-	TRBJ1-2	many	TRBV28	TGTGCCAGCAGTCCGAGGCAGTACGGCTACACCTTC	CASSPRQYGYTF
-	TRBJ2-1	-	TRBV7-2	TGTGCCAGCAGCCCTCAGAGGGCACCCAATGAGCAGTTCTTC	CASSPQRAPNEQFF
-	TRBJ2-3	few	TRBV20-1	TGCAGTGCTAGAGTGGGCGCATCGAGCACAGATACGCAGTATTTT	CSARVGASSTDTQYF
-	TRBJ2-3	few	TRBV4-1	TGCGCCAGCAGCAACTCCTACAGTGTTAGCACAGATACGCAGTATTTT	CASSNSYSVSTDTQYF
-	TRBJ2-1	few	TRBV14	TGTGCCAGCAGCCAAATGCTTAGCGACAATGAGCAGTTCTTC	CASSQMLSDNEQFF
TRBD2	TRBJ2-7	-	TRBV20-1	TGCAGTGCGGAAAAACCTACTAGCGGGAGACACGAGCAGTACTTC	CSAEKPTSGRHEQYF
TRBD2	TRBJ2-5	few	TRBV11-2	TGTGCCAGCAGTTCTGGGACTAGCGGGCCCAGAGGAAAGACCCAGTACTTC	CASSSGTSGPRGKTQYF
-	TRBJ2-7	many	TRBV12-3/TRBV12-4	TGTGCCAGCAGTCGCAGGTACGAGCAGTACTTC	CASSRRYEQYF
TRBD2	TRBJ2-5	once	TRBV20-1	TGCAGACCTACACAGCTCGGGACTAGCGGGGCTCAAGAGACCCAGTACTTC	CRPTQLGTSGAQETQYF
-	TRBJ2-1	few	TRBV11-2	TGTGCCAGCAGCACCTCGCCTAGGAATGAGCAGTTCTTC	CASSTSPRNEQFF
-	TRBJ2-1	-	TRBV19	TGTGCCAGTAGTAGTCGGGCGCTAGCGGAGCAGTTCTTC	CASSSRALAEQFF
TRBD2	TRBJ2-7	-	TRBV30	TGTGCCTGGAGTGCACTAGCGGGTGAGCAGTACTTC	CAWSALAGEQYF
-	TRBJ1-1	few	TRBV3-1	TGTGCCAGCAGCCAAGTGGGGAGGACTGAAGCTTTCTTT	CASSQVGRTEAFF
TRBD1	TRBJ1-5	-	TRBV19	TGTGCCAGTACCGACAGGACGGACAGGGGCAATCAGCCCCAGCATTTT	CASTDRTDRGNQPQHF
-	TRBJ2-1	-	TRBV20-1	TGCAGTGCCCCCGCCCAGGGAAACTCCTACAATGAGCAGTTCTTC	CSAPAQGNSYNEQFF
TRBD1	TRBJ2-7	many	TRBV7-9	TGTGCCAGCAGCGACAGGGGGCCCTACGAGCAGTACTTC	CASSDRGPYEQYF
TRBD1	TRBJ1-4	-	TRBV12-3/TRBV12-4	TGTGCCAGCAGTTCTGGGACAGGGAGAAATGAAAAACTGTTTTTT	CASSSGTGRNEKLFF
-	TRBJ1-6	once	TRBV5-1	TGCGCCAGCAGCCCAAATCCGAGCTCCTATAATTCACCCCTCCACTTT	CASSPNPSSYNSPLHF
TRBD1	TRBJ1-6	many	TRBV10-3	TGTGCCAGCAAGACAGGGGATAATTCACCCCTCCACTTT	CASKTGDNSPLHF
TRBD1	TRBJ2-7	-	TRBV5-6	TGTGCCAGCAGCCAAGGGACAGCCCCCTCCTTGTTC	CASSQGTAPSLF
-	TRBJ2-7	-	TRBV28	TGTGCCAGCAGTTGGGGGTTCTACGAGCAGTACTTC	CASSWGFYEQYF
-	TRBJ1-5	few	TRBV6-1	TGTGCCAGCAGTGGGCGGACACCAAGCAATCAGCCCCAGCATTTT	CASSGRTPSNQPQHF
-	TRBJ2-4	few	TRBV20-1	TGCAGTGCTCGACACAGATCCAAAAACATTCAGTACTTC	CSARHRSKNIQYF
-	TRBJ2-1	few	TRBV20-1	TGCAGTGCCAGGGGACTATTTACGAATGAGCAGTTCTTC	CSARGLFTNEQFF
TRBD2	TRBJ2-1	few	TRBV9	TGTGCCAGCAGCGTAGGGGGGACTAGCGGACGTCCTGAGCAGTTCTTC	CASSVGGTSGRPEQFF